The following is a TCR beta chain sequence with its context. As yet, its antigen is unknown. All donors participated as healthy donors of bone marrow. The entry originates in a study of cytomegalovirus exposure and HLA in healthy donors. Study observations and caveats: Specificity of a few CMV-associated chains for CMV antigens was verified in vitro. Clonal expansion, a later analysis showed, was greater in HLA-associated TCR beta chains than in equally common others.

This CDR3 has 13 residues. Trimming pared 1 base from V and 4 bases from J, leaving 5 bases between. Looked up from germline, CDR1 is SGHAT and CDR2 is FQDESV (reference sequence). The study ran its PCR with 60 Vbeta and 13 Jbeta primers. Here immunoSEQ multiplex PCR was the method, and the copy in TCRdb shows in-frame clones only, minus some. The sample yields around 190,000 clones, about 69% seen once. This chain joins TRBV11-1 and TRBJ1-5; D is uncertain. The clonotype comes from a man aged 25-45 years in good health and CMV-seropositive. The sequenced sample consisted of PBMCs. CDR3 coding DNA: TGTGCCAGCAGCTTAGACGAGAATCAGCCCCAGCATTTT. Residues: CASSLDENQPQHF.